The source of this TCR beta chain is a study of T cells in Graves' hyperthyroidism and ophthalmopathy. In the study overall: Before any treatment, at initial diagnosis, peripheral blood was collected. General study findings and limits: Ophthalmopathy could be told apart from stable hyperthyroidism with a 13 V-J model. Most thyroid clonotypes with frequency above 0.001 were detected in blood.

RNA transcripts yielded amplified TCR beta CDR3 regions. Carried out on the TCR CDR3, a first-round RT-PCR used the HTBI primer set. One entry per CDR3 protein results from TCRdb running MiXCR on the multiplex PCR reads. This sample yields 650,000 to 850,000 distinct CDR3 sequences, of which 18% are seen a single time; 16% belongs to the top ten. This clonotype was found many times. Its antigen is not identified. Exclusion of patients followed from uncontrolled infection, other autoimmune disease, pregnancy or lactation. V lost 7 bases to trimming and J lost 1 base, with 19 bases between them. The germline V gene has CDR1 LNHDA and CDR2 SQIVND (reference sequence). This CDR3 has 16 residues.

The receptor was derived from a woman between 50 and 59 years old with Graves' hyperthyroidism that later progressed to Graves' ophthalmopathy. Sequencing was carried out using blood. The chain joins TRBV19 to TRBJ1-1; D unresolved. CDR3 in DNA: TGTGCCAGTATTTTCAGAGGTTCGGCGGCGAACACTGAAGCTTTCTTT. It codes for CASIFRGSAANTEAFF.